These 17 T cell receptor beta chains came from one sample sequenced in a study of cytomegalovirus exposure and HLA in healthy donors. Primers included in the PCR were 60 Vbeta and 13 Jbeta primers. Here immunoSEQ multiplex PCR was the method, and the copy in TCRdb shows in-frame clones only, minus some. The data hold around 110,000 clones, with roughly 85% observed a single time. Material for sequencing was PBMCs. These receptor sequences come from a young man in good health and CMV-seropositive.

V and J are TRBV7-2 and TRBJ2-3; tentatively, D is TRBD2 (5 bases). CDR3 length: 14 residues. Germline V gene data show CDR1 as SGHTA and CDR2 as FQGNSA. V was trimmed by 3 bases and J by 3 bases, leaving 10 bases between them. CDR3 sequence reads: CASSLRARTDTQYF. The CDR3 DNA follows: TGTGCCAGCAGCTTGCGGGCTAGGACAGATACGCAGTATTTT.

The chain carries TRBV5-4 and TRBJ2-7; TRBD2 is a possible D gene (6 bases). CDR3 size: 15 residues. V lost 4 bases to trimming and J lost 5 bases, with 19 bases between them. Germline values: CDR1 SGHNT, CDR2 YYREEE (reference sequence). The DNA of the CDR3 is TGTGCCAGCAGCGTGGGGGGTAGGTCGGGAAACGAGCAGTACTTC. Protein sequence: CASSVGGRSGNEQYF.

The gene calls are TRBV28 and TRBJ1-2, with D possibly matching TRBD1 (5 bases). The CDR3 spans 14 residues. V was shortened by 3 bases and J by 2 bases, with 10 bases between the two germline ends. Per germline, CDR1 MDHEN and CDR2 SYDVKM. CDR3 DNA sequence: TGTGCCAGCAGTTTCCAGGGCTCGAACTATGGCTACACCTTC. Translated: CASSFQGSNYGYTF.

This chain links TRBV6-1 with TRBJ1-3; 7 bases map to TRBD1. CDR3 length: 17 amino acids. The V and J ends lost 2 bases and 2 bases, in that order; junction bases with no gene match: 9. Germline assignment: CDR1 MNHNS and CDR2 SASEGT. CDR3 bases: TGTGCCAGCAGTGAAACTTACAGGGGAGAGGCTGGAAACACCATATATTTT. Translated: CASSETYRGEAGNTIYF.

This clone appeared once. The CDR3 here is CASSIVAGSYGYTF. DNA for the CDR3: TGTGCCAGTAGTATAGTCGCAGGATCTTATGGCTACACCTTC. The chain has TRBV19 and TRBJ1-2; D unresolved. In germline, CDR1 is LNHDA, CDR2 SQIVND (reference sequence). The CDR3 length is 14 residues. V was shortened by 1 base and J by 5 bases, with 11 bases between the two germline ends.

The V gene is TRBV5-5, the J gene TRBJ1-2, with unresolved D. Trimming pared 0 bases from V and 0 bases from J, leaving 6 bases between. Germline CDR1 is SGHKS and CDR2 is YYEKEE (reference sequence). CDR3 length: 14 residues. The CDR3, as DNA: TGTGCCAGCAGCTTGGAACAGACTAACTATGGCTACACCTTC. Residues: CASSLEQTNYGYTF. Full variable domain (rest looked up from reference TRBV5-5 and TRBJ1-2): DAGVTQSPTHLIKTRGQQVTLRCSPISGHKSVSWYQQVLGQGPQFIFQYYEKEERGRGNFPDRFSARQFPNYSSELNVNALLLGDSALYLCASSLEQTNYGYTFGSGTRLTVV.

This sequence joins TRBV27 and TRBJ2-6; D call uncertain. Trimming removed 3 bases at V and 0 bases at J, with 15 bases between. The germline gives CDR1 MNHEY, CDR2 SMNVEV (reference sequence). The CDR3 loop spans 18 amino acids. The CDR3 here is CASSFRLRQTSGANVLTF. CDR3 bases: TGTGCCAGCAGTTTTCGGTTGAGACAAACCTCTGGGGCCAACGTCCTGACTTTC.

In its sample, this clone was seen a few times. The rearrangement joins TRBV6-5 to TRBJ1-1; 10 bases align to TRBD1. Germline-derived CDR1 and CDR2 are MNHEY and SVGAGI. The CDR3 is 15 amino acids. V shed 0 bases, J shed 3 bases, and the junction held 1 base outside the gene matches. CDR3 DNA: TGTGCCAGCAGTTACTCGGGACAGGGGTACACTGAAGCTTTCTTT. Translated, it gives CASSYSGQGYTEAFF.

In nucleotides, the CDR3 is TGCGCCAGCAGCCAAGTAAAACTCTATAATTCACCCCTCCACTTT. Its protein product is CASSQVKLYNSPLHF. J is TRBJ1-6 and V is TRBV4-1; D remains ambiguous. Germline-derived CDR1 and CDR2 are MGHRA and YSYEKL. The CDR3 spans 15 residues. Trimming stripped 1 base from V and 3 bases from J, with 7 bases between.

The chain recombines TRBV11-3 with TRBJ2-7; D uncertain. The CDR3 has 13 amino acids. Trimming shortened V by 3 bases and J by 2 bases, and 8 bases separated the two germline ends. Looked up from germline, CDR1 is SGHNT and CDR2 is YENEEA. DNA for the CDR3: TGTGCCAGCAGCTTGACACCTACCTACGAGCAGTACGTC. This codes for CASSLTPTYEQYV.

This chain joins TRBV30 and TRBJ2-2; the match to TRBD2 covers 11 bases. CDR1 and CDR2 from the germline V gene are GTSNPN and SVGIG (reference sequence). The CDR3 is 16 residues long. This CDR3 is CARRAGLAVNTGELFF. The CDR3, as DNA: TGTGCTCGGAGGGCGGGACTAGCGGTGAACACCGGGGAGCTGTTTTTT.

V gene TRBV7-2 combines with J gene TRBJ1-4, with TRBD1 identical over 10 bases. Losses at the gene ends were 5 bases for V and 6 bases for J; bases not matched to a gene: 6. This CDR3 region has 15 residues. Germline CDR1 reads SGHTA; CDR2 reads FQGNSA. The CDR3 loop reads CASSRQTGGDEKLFF. The CDR3 DNA reads TGTGCCAGCAGCAGACAGACAGGGGGCGATGAAAAACTGTTTTTT.

This clone was detected a few times. The V and J genes are TRBV7-3 and TRBJ2-1; 10 nucleotides line up with TRBD2. Germline V gives CDR1 SGHTA, CDR2 FQGTGA. This CDR3 is 16 amino acids long. The J segment lost 4 bases and the V segment lost 0 bases, leaving 3 bases of the junction unmatched. Here the CDR3 DNA reads TGTGCCAGCAGCTTAACGGTAGCGGGAGGATACAATGAGCAGTTCTTC. This gives the protein CASSLTVAGGYNEQFF.

The chain links TRBV29-1 to TRBJ2-5, with D possibly TRBD1 on 5 matching bases. With 7 bases removed from V and 2 bases from J, the gap between germline ends came to 14 bases. The CDR3 is 13 residues long. The germline CDR1 and CDR2 sequences are SQVTM and ANQGSEA. The DNA of the CDR3 is TGCAGCGGAAAAAGACAGTCTCAAGAGACCCAGTACTTC. Translated, it gives CSGKRQSQETQYF.

The chain recombines TRBV2 with TRBJ2-3, with 11 bases aligning to TRBD2. This CDR3 spans 16 amino acids. CDR1 SNHLY and CDR2 FYNNEI come from the germline V gene. The junction had 9 bases not matched to a gene; V was cut back by 8 bases and J by 2 bases. The CDR3 protein is CASADASGGLTDTQYF. CDR3 sequence (DNA): TGTGCCAGCGCTGATGCTAGCGGGGGGCTCACAGATACGCAGTATTTT.

This chain joins TRBV25-1 and TRBJ1-4; TRBD1 matches 7 bases. Trimming at V came to 3 bases and at J to 8 bases, leaving 6 bases not matched to a gene. The germline CDR1 and CDR2 sequences are MGHDK and SYGVNS. CDR3 size: 14 residues. The CDR3 loop reads CASSDTQGVEKLFF. The DNA for the CDR3 is TGTGCCAGCAGTGATACCCAGGGGGTCGAAAAACTGTTTTTT.

This chain uses TRBV7-9 with TRBJ2-1; D gene uncertain. Per the germline V gene, CDR1 is SEHNR and CDR2 is FQNEAQ (reference sequence). Trimming removed 5 bases from V and 11 bases from J, with 13 bases in between. The CDR3 consists of 12 residues. CDR3 nucleotide sequence: TGTGCCAGCAGCCTGATCCATTCTAAGCAGTTCTTC. Amino acids: CASSLIHSKQFF.